Given below is one TCR beta chain in context. The data originate from a study of control samples from healthy donors and cancer patients. V was pared by 9 bases and J by 0 bases, with 6 bases between. The CDR3 loop spans 12 amino acids. Germline assignment: CDR1 LGHNT and CDR2 FRNRAP. TCRdb's table, derived via immunoSEQ multiplex PCR, lists solely in-frame clones and lacks some. Altogether about 69,000 clones are present, approximately 89% being singletons, with the ten largest covering 15% to 20%. This sequence was found in a man between 60 and 70 years old with lung cancer. The chain couples TRBV12-5 to TRBJ1-5; no clear D. Sequencing input: PBMCs. The CDR3 spells CASSYSNQPQHF. The CDR3, as DNA: TGTGCTAGCTCCTATAGCAATCAGCCCCAGCATTTT.